The 32 T cell receptor beta chains in this list originate from one sample, sequenced in a study of regulatory T cells in long-lasting Graves disease. The time point: persistent/refractory GD, antithyroid drugs over 5 years with positive TRAb. From RNA extracted from PBMCs, the TCR library was made. iRepertoire HTBI primers and Arm-PCR of CDR3 regions built TCR beta libraries. A single record per CDR3 protein comes from TCRdb applying MiXCR to the multiplex PCR reads. Counted here are roughly 400,000 distinct CDR3 sequences, roughly 20% occurring once; the ten biggest clones make up less than 25%. Specimen: peripheral blood mononuclear cells (PBMCs), collected when the disease was refractory, from a patient treated with antithyroid drugs. These receptors originate from a female donor with Graves disease.

The chain links TRBV19 to TRBJ1-5, with D hard to call. CDR3 length equals 14 residues. Germline CDR1 LNHDA, CDR2 SQIVND (reference sequence). V lost 5 bases and J lost 4, with 12 bases in between. The CDR3, as DNA: TGTGCCAGTAGTCTGCGGGAGGCAAATCAGCCCCAGCATTTT. It encodes CASSLREANQPQHF.

The table lists this clonotype with a few counts. V is TRBV28 and J is TRBJ1-1; weak D call: TRBD1 (6 bases). Trimming pared 6 bases from V and 1 base from J, leaving 15 bases between. The CDR3 is 15 residues long. CDR1 MDHEN and CDR2 SYDVKM come from the germline V gene. This CDR3 is CASSSGGQRNTEAFF. The CDR3 DNA is TGTGCCAGCAGCTCGGGGGGGCAGAGGAACACTGAAGCTTTCTTT.

The chain combines TRBV27 with TRBJ2-7, with D unclear. The CDR3 runs to 16 residues. CDR1 is MNHEY, CDR2 SMNVEV, per germline (reference sequence). The germline V and J ends were trimmed by 6 bases and 2 bases, with 20 bases remaining between them. The CDR3 bases are TGTGCCAGCAGCCAAACCCACGACTGGCCTGCCTACGAGCAGTACTTC. Protein product: CASSQTHDWPAYEQYF.

About this clonotype: The CDR3 does not close with the conserved phenylalanine or tryptophan, likely indicating a read error. The chain recombines TRBV5-1 with TRBJ1-1; 10 bases map to TRBD1. The CDR3 is 14 residues long. Germline-derived CDR1 and CDR2 are SGHRS and YFSETQ. This chain's CDR3 is CASSSTGTGDEAFL. The DNA for the CDR3 is TGTGCCAGCAGCTCGACCGGGACAGGGGATGAAGCTTTCCTT.

V gene TRBV30 combines with J gene TRBJ2-1; no firm D call. CDR3 length: 15 residues. The germline gives CDR1 GTSNPN, CDR2 SVGIG (reference sequence). V gave up 0 bases and J gave up 9 bases, with 18 bases separating them. This chain's CDR3 is CAWSVLLVVGGEQFF. The CDR3 nucleotides read TGTGCCTGGAGTGTACTTTTGGTTGTTGGTGGTGAGCAGTTCTTC.

The chain links TRBV7-9 to TRBJ2-5; no definite D call. Germline V gene lookup returns CDR1 SEHNR and CDR2 FQNEAQ (reference sequence). The CDR3 covers 14 residues. V lost 6 bases and J 2 bases, leaving 13 bases between the germline ends. CDR3 amino acids: CASSPPGKQETQYF. DNA of the CDR3: TGTGCCAGCAGTCCTCCGGGTAAACAAGAGACCCAGTACTTC.

The chain combines TRBV7-9 with TRBJ2-1; 8 positions agree with TRBD1. CDR3 size: 13 residues. Germline CDR1 SEHNR, CDR2 FQNEAQ (reference sequence). V lost 5 bases to trimming and J lost 10 bases; unmatched junction nucleotides: 7. The CDR3 DNA is TGTGCCAGCAGCGGCCGGACAGGGCGAGAGCAGTTCTTC. It encodes CASSGRTGREQFF.

V and J are TRBV7-9 and TRBJ1-1; tentative D call: TRBD1 (5 bases). Per the germline V gene, CDR1 is SEHNR and CDR2 is FQNEAQ (reference sequence). V shed 1 base and J shed 1 base, with 16 bases lying between them. The CDR3 length is 17 residues. Written as DNA, the CDR3 is TGTGCCAGCAGCTTAGGTGCAGGGCCCCATCGGAACACTGAAGCTTTCTTT. Translated, it gives CASSLGAGPHRNTEAFF.

The CDR3 protein is CASSYRQGPGANVLTF. For the CDR3, the DNA is TGTGCCAGCAGTTACAGGCAGGGGCCTGGGGCCAACGTCCTGACTTTC. The chain joins TRBV6-2 or TRBV6-3 to TRBJ2-6, with D tentatively TRBD1 (6 bases). The germline V gene encodes CDR1 MNHEY and CDR2 SVGEGT. This CDR3 has 16 amino acids. V shed 2 bases and J shed 2 bases, with 10 bases lying between them.

In regard to this clonotype: A read error may explain this, as a much larger clone is one base away. This chain uses TRBV6-2 or TRBV6-3 with TRBJ2-7, with D possibly TRBD1 on 6 matching bases. CDR1 and CDR2 from the germline V gene are MNHEY and SVGEGT. This CDR3 has 12 amino acids. The CDR3 sequence is CTSRQAEVRLYF. In DNA form, the CDR3 reads TGTACCAGCAGACAGGCGGAGGTACGTCTGTACTTC.

The chain joins TRBV10-1 to TRBJ2-2, with D unresolved. V shed 6 bases and J shed 6 bases, with 11 bases lying between them. Per the germline V gene, CDR1 is WNHNN and CDR2 is SYGVQD (reference sequence). The CDR3 sequence is 13 residues long. The DNA of the CDR3 is TGCGCCAGCAGCCTATCCCCCCCCGGGGAGCTGTTTTTT. Translating gives CASSLSPPGELFF.

This chain links TRBV4-1 with TRBJ1-1; weak D call: TRBD1 (6 bases). Germline loops: CDR1 MGHRA, CDR2 YSYEKL. This CDR3 region has 15 residues. V dropped 0 bases and J dropped 3 bases, with 11 bases sitting between them. The CDR3 DNA reads TGCGCCAGCAGCCAAGAAAGGGGGATTGACACTGAAGCTTTCTTT. It yields the protein CASSQERGIDTEAFF.

The chain is built from TRBV4-2 and TRBJ2-1, with 11 nucleotides matching TRBD2. The CDR3 has 17 residues. Germline V gene sequence: CDR1 LGHNA, CDR2 YNFKEQ. J lost 10 bases, V lost 3 bases, and 14 bases had no gene match. DNA of the CDR3: TGTGCCAGCAGCCATCGTGTAGGTCTAGCGGGGGGAGGGGAGCAGTTCTTC. Protein: CASSHRVGLAGGGEQFF.

This clonotype was recorded at least ten times. The chain combines TRBV12-3 or TRBV12-4 with TRBJ1-5, with D unclear. Trimming shortened V by 3 bases and J by 6 bases, and 6 bases separated the two germline ends. There are 12 residues in the CDR3. The CDR3 is CASSFSGQPQHF. CDR3 coding DNA: TGTGCCAGCAGTTTTAGCGGTCAGCCCCAGCATTTT.

This clonotype showed up many times. CDR3 sequence: CASSLRGRELPDFPSETQYF. In DNA, the CDR3 is TGTGCCAGCAGTTTGAGAGGGCGGGAGTTACCGGATTTCCCTTCCGAGACCCAGTACTTC. V usage is TRBV28 and J usage is TRBJ2-5, with 7 positions matching TRBD2. The CDR3 contains 20 residues. Looked up from germline, CDR1 is MDHEN and CDR2 is SYDVKM. Unmatched junction bases numbered 24, after V lost 3 bases and J lost 5 bases.

This clonotype was picked up a small number of times. The chain links TRBV7-8 to TRBJ1-2; D unclear. Trimming removed 0 bases from V and 4 bases from J, with 12 bases in between. The length of the CDR3 is 15 residues. Per the germline V gene, CDR1 is SGHVS and CDR2 is FQNEAQ. In nucleotides, the CDR3 is TGTGCCAGCAGCTTAGCGGGAGTCGGCCTCTATGGCTACACCTTC. As protein: CASSLAGVGLYGYTF.

The table lists this clonotype with a few counts. This chain connects TRBV7-2 to TRBJ1-2, with D tentatively TRBD1 (5 bases). This CDR3 contains 14 residues. V was pared by 6 bases and J by 5 bases, with 16 bases between. CDR1 and CDR2 from the germline V gene are SGHTA and FQGNSA. The CDR3 bases are TGTGCCAGCAGACCTGGACAAATGGGTTATGGCTACACCTTC. This translates into CASRPGQMGYGYTF.

The V call is TRBV27, the J call TRBJ1-5; the match to TRBD1 covers 10 bases. In germline, CDR1 is MNHEY, CDR2 SMNVEV (reference sequence). The CDR3 contains 19 residues. The V gene end was trimmed by 7 bases and the J gene end by 0 bases; junction bases not matched to a gene: 15. CDR3 DNA: TGTGCCAGCAAACTAGGTGGAGGGACAGGGGAATATAGCAATCAGCCCCAGCATTTT. This translates into CASKLGGGTGEYSNQPQHF.

This clonotype was observed at least ten times. This sequence joins TRBV20-1 and TRBJ2-7, with 7 nucleotides matching TRBD1. Trimming took 3 bases from V and 3 from J; bases not matched to a gene: 5. The CDR3 runs to 13 residues. Per the germline V gene, CDR1 is DFQATT and CDR2 is SNEGSKA (reference sequence). CDR3 in amino acids: CSASRDSSYEQYF. The CDR3 nucleotides are TGCAGTGCTAGTCGGGACAGCAGCTACGAGCAGTACTTC.

Of note for this clonotype: A much larger clone differs from this one at a single base, so this may be a read error. The rearrangement joins TRBV12-3 or TRBV12-4 to TRBJ2-5, with D uncertain. V was pared by 3 bases and J by 4 bases, with 15 bases between. The CDR3 loop spans 15 amino acids. The CDR3 DNA reads TGTGCCAGCAGTTTTCCAGCAGAGAGTTCAGAGACCCAGTACTTC. This encodes CASSFPAESSETQYF.

This clonotype was found many times. The chain employs TRBV7-9 and TRBJ1-5; D unresolved. Trimming took 3 bases from V and 6 from J, leaving 6 bases between them. The CDR3 spans 12 residues. In germline, CDR1 is SEHNR, CDR2 FQNEAQ (reference sequence). CDR3 sequence: CASSLAGQPQHF. The CDR3 DNA is TGTGCCAGCAGCTTGGCCGGTCAGCCCCAGCATTTT.

A remark on this clonotype: Possible read error: a much larger clone is one base away. Here the CDR3 reads CASTFGWTNSGNTIYF. The DNA of the CDR3 is TGTGCCAGCACCTTTGGGTGGACCAACTCTGGAAACACCATATATTTT. This chain joins TRBV28 and TRBJ1-3; D not resolved. V was shortened by 7 bases and J by 0 bases, with 16 bases between the two germline ends. The CDR3 is 16 residues long. Germline CDR1 MDHEN, CDR2 SYDVKM.

There are many counts of this clonotype. The V gene is TRBV12-3 or TRBV12-4, the J gene TRBJ2-2; 7 bases are shared with TRBD1. This CDR3 comprises 15 residues. J was trimmed by 2 bases and V by 6 bases; bases with no gene match: 6. The CDR3 sequence is CASRQGTANTGELFF. CDR3 DNA sequence: TGTGCCAGCAGACAGGGGACAGCAAACACCGGGGAGCTGTTTTTT.

In the case of this clonotype: With a much larger clone just one base away, this may be a read error. This rearrangement joins TRBV5-1 to TRBJ1-1; no reliable D call. Trimming shortened V by 0 bases and J by 4 bases, and 7 bases separated the two germline ends. This CDR3 has 13 amino acids. The germline V gene has CDR1 SGHRS and CDR2 YFSETQ. The CDR3 DNA is TGCGCCAGCAGCTTGGAAGGGATCACTGAAGCTTTCTTT. Translated, it gives CASSLEGITEAFF.

The rearrangement links TRBV7-2 to TRBJ1-2; D not resolved. With 2 bases removed from V and 4 bases from J, the gap between germline ends came to 8 bases. This CDR3 has 13 amino acids. Germline assignment: CDR1 SGHTA and CDR2 FQGNSA. The CDR3 DNA reads as TGTGCCAGCAGCTTAAAGGGCGGCTATGGCTACACCTTC. This gives the protein CASSLKGGYGYTF. Supplemented by reference TRBV7-2 and TRBJ1-2, the full variable domain reads GAGVSQSPSNKVTEKGKDVELRCDPISGHTALYWYRQSLGQGLEFLIYFQGNSAPDKSGLPSDRFSAERTGGSVSTLTIQRTQQEDSAVYLCASSLKGGYGYTFGSGTRLTVV.

This clonotype was counted between two and nine times. The chain employs TRBV5-6 and TRBJ1-4; TRBD1 is a possible D gene (5 bases). The CDR3 extends over 16 amino acids. From germline, CDR1 is SGHDT and CDR2 YYEEEE. The V gene lost 4 bases and the J gene lost 0 bases, with 13 bases spanning the gap. This chain's CDR3 is CASSHGTPATNEKLFF. The CDR3 region has the DNA TGTGCCAGCAGCCACGGGACCCCGGCAACTAATGAAAAACTGTTTTTT.

The J gene is TRBJ1-1, the V gene TRBV28, with 8 bases that match TRBD1. CDR1 and CDR2 from the germline V gene are MDHEN and SYDVKM. CDR3 size: 15 residues. V dropped 4 bases and J dropped 3; count of bases not matched to a gene: 7. The CDR3, as DNA: TGTGCCAGCAGTTCACCAGGGGGCTGGGACACTGAAGCTTTCTTT. Translated: CASSSPGGWDTEAFF.

The chain is built from TRBV19 and TRBJ1-5; D remains ambiguous. V lost 7 bases, J lost 4 bases, and 14 bases lay in between. The CDR3 spans 14 residues. Germline CDR1 LNHDA, CDR2 SQIVND (reference sequence). The CDR3 nucleotides are TGTGCCAGTACGGACGGTGTGGGTAATCAGCCCCAGCATTTT. This codes for CASTDGVGNQPQHF.

The CDR3 here is CASSPPLGKGQSYGYTF. The CDR3 DNA reads TGTGCCAGCAGCCCTCCCCTGGGGAAAGGACAGAGCTATGGCTACACCTTC. This chain joins TRBV5-4 and TRBJ1-2, with D perhaps TRBD1 (6 bases). Germline V gene lookup returns CDR1 SGHNT and CDR2 YYREEE (reference sequence). V shed 4 bases and J shed 4 bases, with 23 bases lying between them. This CDR3 has 17 residues. Combining the CDR3 with reference TRBV5-4 and TRBJ1-2 gives the whole variable domain ETGVTQSPTHLIKTRGQQVTLRCSSQSGHNTVSWYQQALGQGPQFIFQYYREEENGRGNFPPRFSGLQFPNYSSELNVNALELDDSALYLCASSPPLGKGQSYGYTFGSGTRLTVV.

The genes are TRBV3-1 and TRBJ1-5; D ambiguous. Germline V gives CDR1 LGHDT, CDR2 YNNKEL (reference sequence). The V end was cut by 1 base, the J end by 1 base, with 14 bases between. The CDR3 runs 17 residues. CDR3 sequence reads: CASSQGLWQISNQPQHF. Here the CDR3 DNA reads TGTGCCAGCAGCCAAGGATTATGGCAGATCAGCAATCAGCCCCAGCATTTT.

This clonotype has only a few counts. V usage is TRBV27 and J usage is TRBJ1-6; no clear D gene. CDR3 length: 16 residues. V lost 2 bases and J lost 8, with 16 bases in between. In germline, CDR1 is MNHEY, CDR2 SMNVEV (reference sequence). CDR3 amino acids: CASSLGPRWRDSPLHF. CDR3 bases: TGTGCCAGCAGTTTAGGACCTAGGTGGAGGGATTCACCCCTCCACTTT.

The chain carries TRBV20-1 and TRBJ2-7; 11 bases are shared with TRBD2. The CDR3 is 15 residues long. J lost 7 bases, V lost 0 bases, and 8 bases had no gene match. Germline CDR1 reads DFQATT; CDR2 reads SNEGSKA (reference sequence). CDR3 bases: TGCAGTGCTAGAGATTCAAGACTAGCGGGATTAGAGCAGTACTTC. Translated, it gives CSARDSRLAGLEQYF.